The text below deals with one TCR beta chain. There are a few counts of this clonotype. Its recognized antigen is unknown. No clone much larger than this one lies a single base away; base qualities are absent. The method behind the library was 5' RACE. Sequencing took place on an Illumina HiSeq 2500. A second roughly 6 to 12 cycle PCR used a sample-barcoded 5' primer and a J-beta primer mix. A unique molecular identifier was introduced onto each TCR beta cDNA molecule by a template-switch 5' adaptor carrying 12 random nucleotides. Each sample yielded at least 2.5 million CDR3-containing paired-end reads. First-strand cDNA was synthesized from all RNA with the Mint cDNA synthesis kit, primed by a TRBC-specific oligonucleotide. Following uracil-DNA glycosylase treatment, a first 18-cycle PCR with universal primers M1SS and BC2_uni_R was performed on all cDNA. In the paper's pipeline: For normalization, 1 million high-quality reads, each with a distinct molecular identifier, were randomly selected from each sample. Instead of being binned into consensus sequences, reads that shared molecular identifiers were thrown out. CDR3 identification, clonotype clustering and error correction used MiTCR with a Q25 quality threshold and the strictest error-elimination algorithm. A nonparametric unseen species model using Euler transformation provided a lower-bound estimate of total TCR beta diversity. The public reads were run again by TCRdb, first through fastp at Q25 and then through MiXCR, and only productive beta chains were kept. Every entry covers one CDR3 protein and lists the most common genes and DNA from its rows. For this entry, the V and J calls and clone size follow TCRdb and not the study's own pipeline. This sample is represented by under 1 million distinct CDR3 sequences; 44% of them were singletons. The ten largest clonotypes hold around 18% of the sample.

V is clipped by 5 bases and J by 6 bases, and the sequence between their germline boundaries is 11 bases long. From its cysteine to its phenylalanine, the CDR3 spans 12 amino acids. The read is trimmed to its CDR3 DNA, 36 bases read in frame from base 1. These data come from a study of blood T cells in healthy people across ages (dated by TCRdb to between 2014 and 2017). With regard to the full study: In model experiments, template switching captured about one uniquely barcoded TCR beta cDNA molecule for every two T cells. To avoid experimental bias, donors of different ages were spread randomly across the sequencing lanes. Two additional independent replicas of 1 million unique cDNA reads from the same blood draw were analyzed for two donors (one aged 18 to 30 and one aged 80 or older). Four age groups were formed from the donors: young (average about 16 years), middle-aged (approximately 39), aged (approximately 60) and long-lived (roughly 88). Using deep sequencing normalized with unique cDNA molecular identifiers, the study measured how TCR beta repertoire diversity changes with age. Summary of the overall study and its limitations: Observed TCR beta diversity correlated strongly with the percentage of naive T cells measured by flow cytometry. Compared with the aged group, more naive CD4+ T cells, fewer expanded clones and increased TCR diversity were shown by the long-lived group, suggesting age selection. Conclusive comparison of naive and antigen-experienced compartments was prevented by the profiling of bulk unsorted PBMCs. The CMV infection status of donors was not known, potentially confounding age-related changes in expanded clonotypes. Observed TCR beta diversity per million T cells fell roughly linearly with age, and a significant reduction was already apparent by age around 40. Estimates of total diversity based on one million sequenced T cells were regarded as lower bounds and as underestimates.

Donors were approximately 42 systemically healthy Caucasian individuals from Russia aged roughly 6 to 100 years. Each donor gave ten milliliters of peripheral blood, collected into EDTA-treated Vacutainer tubes. Ficoll-Paque density-gradient centrifugation was used to isolate PBMCs, with at least 6.5 million per sample. Trizol reagent was used to extract total RNA from PBMCs, with at least 6 micrograms per sample. The percentages of naive CD45RAhigh/CD27high T cells were determined by flow cytometry on a PBMC aliquot from every donor. This sequence originates from a man between 60 and 70 years old in good health. Input material: blood. The chain joins TRBV12-3 or TRBV12-4 to TRBJ2-7; a tentative D call is TRBD2 (5 bases match). The sequence in DNA is TGTGCCAGCAGTATCCTTCGGGGCGAGCAGTACTTC. Its coded protein is CASSILRGEQYF.